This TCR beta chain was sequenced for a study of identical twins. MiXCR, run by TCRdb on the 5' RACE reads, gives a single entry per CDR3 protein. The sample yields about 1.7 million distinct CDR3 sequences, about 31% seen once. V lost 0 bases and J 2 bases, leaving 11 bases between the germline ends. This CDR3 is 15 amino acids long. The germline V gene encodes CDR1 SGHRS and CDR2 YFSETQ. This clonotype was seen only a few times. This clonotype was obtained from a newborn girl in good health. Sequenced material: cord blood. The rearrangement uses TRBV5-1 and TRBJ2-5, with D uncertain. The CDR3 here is CASSLVGSGQETQYF. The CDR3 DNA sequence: TGCGCCAGCAGCTTGGTAGGGTCCGGTCAAGAGACCCAGTACTTC. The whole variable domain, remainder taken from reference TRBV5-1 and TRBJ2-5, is KAGVTQTPRYLIKTRGQQVTLSCSPISGHRSVSWYQQTPGQGLQFLFEYFSETQRNKGNFPGRFSGRQFSNSRSEMNVSTLELGDSALYLCASSLVGSGQETQYFGPGTRLLVL.